These 9 T cell receptor beta chains share one sample of origin, sequenced in a study of beta chain features in type 1 diabetes. Of the isolated RNA, all was reverse transcribed, and so the sequenced material was expressed TCRB transcripts. The repertoire was sequenced with immunoSEQ multiplex PCR; TCRdb's copy has only in-frame clones and lacks some. This sample carries roughly 290,000 clones, approximately 8% of them seen once, and the ten largest clones take more than 1%. Material: central memory CD4+ T cells from blood. The receptors derive from a woman between 18 and 29 years old in good health.

The chain has TRBV4-1 and TRBJ1-5, with D possibly matching TRBD1 (5 bases). Trimming pared 1 base from V and 3 bases from J, leaving 13 bases between. There are 16 residues in the CDR3. Germline V CDR1 and CDR2: MGHRA, YSYEKL. The DNA of the CDR3 is TGCGCCAGCAGCCAAGGGAGTAGGGGCCTCAATCAGCCCCAGCATTTT. Translating gives CASSQGSRGLNQPQHF.

This clone showed up just a few times. This chain connects TRBV7-2 to TRBJ2-1; 8 nucleotides match TRBD1. Trimming cost V 6 bases and J 8 bases; bases outside gene matches: 6. This CDR3 has 13 amino acids. In germline, CDR1 is SGHTA, CDR2 FQGNSA. The DNA of the CDR3 is TGTGCCAGCAGAGGACAGGGAGTTTATGAGCAGTTCTTC. The encoded protein is CASRGQGVYEQFF.

This clone was picked up a small number of times. V usage is TRBV29-1 and J usage is TRBJ1-2; D not resolved. V was clipped by 6 bases and J by 2 bases, with 13 bases between them. The germline V gene encodes CDR1 SQVTM and CDR2 ANQGSEA. This CDR3 region has 13 residues. CDR3 nucleotides: TGCAGCGTGGAGGACGTCAGAAACTATGGCTACACCTTC. Amino acid sequence: CSVEDVRNYGYTF. Looking up the rest from reference TRBV29-1 and TRBJ1-2 gives the full variable domain: SAVISQKPSRDICQRGTSLTIQCQVDSQVTMMFWYRQQPGQSLTLIATANQGSEATYESGFVIDKFPISRPNLTFSTLTVSNMSPEDSSIYLCSVEDVRNYGYTFGSGTRLTVV.

This clone was found many times. The V and J genes are TRBV5-4 and TRBJ2-1; D is possibly TRBD1 (5 bases). Germline V gene sequence: CDR1 SGHNT, CDR2 YYREEE (reference sequence). Trimming stripped 5 bases from V and 4 bases from J, with 10 bases between. The CDR3 loop spans 13 amino acids. CDR3 DNA sequence: TGTGCCAGCAGGCAGGACACTTACAATGAGCAGTTCTTC. This codes for CASRQDTYNEQFF.

In its sample, this clone was seen many times. The CDR3 DNA sequence: TGTGCCAGCTCTAGGTATCGAGGTGAGGATGAGCAGTTCTTC. Its protein product is CASSRYRGEDEQFF. This chain uses TRBV27 with TRBJ2-1; D remains ambiguous. Looked up from germline, CDR1 is MNHEY and CDR2 is SMNVEV (reference sequence). The CDR3 is made up of 14 amino acids. The V gene lost 8 bases and the J gene lost 8 bases, with 19 bases spanning the gap.

This clone was picked up one time. The CDR3 region has the DNA TGCGCCAGCAGCCAAGTCCGCGGGAGAGGAACTGAAGCTTTCTTT. Protein: CASSQVRGRGTEAFF. This chain links TRBV4-1 with TRBJ1-1, with no clear D. The germline CDR1 and CDR2 sequences are MGHRA and YSYEKL. The length of the CDR3 is 15 residues. The germline V and J ends were trimmed by 1 base and 5 bases, with 14 bases remaining between them.

The sample holds a few counts of this clone. The rearrangement uses TRBV4-3 and TRBJ2-3; D is unresolved. V was clipped by 0 bases and J by 0 bases, with 13 bases between them. Germline V gene sequence: CDR1 LGHNA, CDR2 YSLEER. The CDR3 loop spans 17 amino acids. This chain's CDR3 is CASSQDGRPSSTDTQYF. The DNA for the CDR3 is TGCGCCAGCAGCCAAGACGGACGGCCCTCGAGCACAGATACGCAGTATTTT.

The chain has TRBV30 and TRBJ1-1, with D possibly matching TRBD1 (5 bases). Trimming removed 2 bases at V and 5 bases at J, with 18 bases between. This CDR3 contains 15 residues. Germline lookup yields CDR1 GTSNPN and CDR2 SVGIG (reference sequence). The CDR3 region is CAWSHWAGRGTEAFF. In DNA form, the CDR3 reads TGTGCCTGGAGTCATTGGGCGGGGCGTGGGACTGAAGCTTTCTTT.

A few counts support this clone. The V gene is TRBV15, the J gene TRBJ2-3, with 8 nucleotides matching TRBD2. The CDR3 is made up of 16 amino acids. V was clipped by 0 bases and J by 3 bases; unmatched bases: 5. CDR1 and CDR2 (germline): LNHNV, YYDKDF (reference sequence). CDR3 sequence: CATSRDERGFTDTQYF. CDR3 coding DNA: TGTGCCACCAGCAGAGACGAGCGGGGGTTTACAGATACGCAGTATTTT.